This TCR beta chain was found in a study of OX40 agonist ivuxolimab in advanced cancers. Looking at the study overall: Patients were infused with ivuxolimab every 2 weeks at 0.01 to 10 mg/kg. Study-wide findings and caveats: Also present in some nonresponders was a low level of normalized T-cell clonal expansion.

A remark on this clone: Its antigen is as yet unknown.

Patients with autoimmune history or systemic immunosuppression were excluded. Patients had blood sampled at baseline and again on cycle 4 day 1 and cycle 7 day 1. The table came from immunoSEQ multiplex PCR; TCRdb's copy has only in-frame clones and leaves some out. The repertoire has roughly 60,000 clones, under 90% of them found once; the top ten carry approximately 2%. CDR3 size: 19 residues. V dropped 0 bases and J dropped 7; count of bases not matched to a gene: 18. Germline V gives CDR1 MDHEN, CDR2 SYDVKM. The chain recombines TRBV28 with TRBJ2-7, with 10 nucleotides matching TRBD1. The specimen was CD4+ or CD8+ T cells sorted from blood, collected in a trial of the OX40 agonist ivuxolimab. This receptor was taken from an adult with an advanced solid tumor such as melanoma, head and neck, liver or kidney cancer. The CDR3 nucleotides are TGTGCCAGCAGTTTATGGACAGGGGGCGCCCGGACCAAAGCTGGAGAGCAGTACTTC. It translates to CASSLWTGGARTKAGEQYF. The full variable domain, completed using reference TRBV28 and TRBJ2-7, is DVKVTQSSRYLVKRTGEKVFLECVQDMDHENMFWYRQDPGLGLRLIYFSYDVKMKEKGDIPEGYSVSREKKERFSLILESASTNQTSMYLCASSLWTGGARTKAGEQYFGPGTRLTVT.